The present T cell receptor beta chain was sequenced within a study of T cell responses to AZD1222 COVID-19 vaccine. Study information: The analysis combined second doses at about 4 or about 12 weeks.

Comment on this clone: As yet, its antigen is unknown.

Study-wide points: Without day 14 samples, only post-peak T cell repertoires were studied.

Trimming removed 6 bases from V and 3 bases from J, with 12 bases in between. Germline CDR1 and CDR2: MDHEN and SYDVKM. The CDR3 spans 14 residues. Generated by immunoSEQ multiplex PCR, the TCRdb table keeps only in-frame clones and is missing some. The table records about 110,000 clones, approximately 90% of them present only once. This sequence was found in an adult in good health. Sequenced material: peripheral blood, taken on day 0 of AZD1222 vaccination. J is TRBJ1-5 and V is TRBV28; D ambiguous. This chain's CDR3 is CASRYKETNQPQHF. The CDR3 region has the DNA TGTGCCAGCAGGTACAAGGAGACCAATCAGCCCCAGCATTTT.